These 23 T cell receptor beta chains were sequenced from one sample in a study of control samples from healthy donors and cancer patients (TCRdb year 2020). Library preparation employed the immunoSEQ multiplex PCR assay. TCRdb obtained this table from immuneACCESS and retained in-frame rearrangements with V and J assigned. These tables miss some clones; where compared with another copy, unresolved V genes account for less than half of the shortfall, and the remainder is unexplained. For this sample the table gives about 39,000 clones, of which 83% were detected only once. Approximately 21% of the sample rests with the top ten. Specimen: PBMCs. All receptors come from a woman aged 60-75 years with lung cancer.

V gene TRBV19 combines with J gene TRBJ2-5, with unresolved D. CDR1 is LNHDA and CDR2 is SQIVND in the germline V gene (reference sequence). The ends were cut back, 5 bases at V and 1 base at J, with 5 bases in the middle. The CDR3 contains 12 residues. In nucleotides, the CDR3 is TGTGCCAGTAGTGGCGGCCAAGAGACCCAGTACTTC. Translating it yields CASSGGQETQYF.

In DNA form, the CDR3 reads TGTGCCATCAGTGACAACAGGGGGAACTACTACGAGCAGTACTTC. Translation gives CAISDNRGNYYEQYF. The chain links TRBV10-3 to TRBJ2-7; 8 bases line up with TRBD1. The CDR3 is 15 amino acids. V lost 3 bases and J lost 3; bases outside the gene matches: 7. Looked up from germline, CDR1 is ENHRY and CDR2 is SYGVKD.

The CDR3 bases are TGTGCCAGCAGGTCTTGGGACCTCACAGATACGCAGTATTTT. Translation gives CASRSWDLTDTQYF. The chain has TRBV7-9 and TRBJ2-3; the D call may be TRBD1 or TRBD2 (5 bases each). Germline V gene sequence: CDR1 SEHNR, CDR2 FQNEAQ (reference sequence). V was shortened by 6 bases and J by 2 bases, with 12 bases between the two germline ends. The CDR3 contains 14 residues. Variable domain in full (rest from reference TRBV7-9 and TRBJ2-3): DTGVSQNPRHKITKRGQNVTFRCDPISEHNRLYWYRQTLGQGPEFLTYFQNEAQLEKSRLLSDRFSAERPKGSFSTLEIQRTEQGDSAMYLCASRSWDLTDTQYFGPGTRLTVL.

The V and J genes are TRBV5-6 and TRBJ2-2; D ambiguous. The CDR3 has 15 amino acids. The V end was cut by 7 bases, the J end by 6 bases, with 19 bases between. The germline V gene encodes CDR1 SGHDT and CDR2 YYEEEE. In DNA, the CDR3 is TGTGCCAGCGTTTTAAGTGGTAACCTTCCCGGGGAGCTGTTTTTT. Translated: CASVLSGNLPGELFF.

This chain uses TRBV6-5 with TRBJ2-1, with D maybe TRBD2 (5 bases). Trimming shortened V by 0 bases and J by 9 bases, and 18 bases separated the two germline ends. Germline V gene sequence: CDR1 MNHEY, CDR2 SVGAGI. The CDR3 runs 16 residues. CDR3 nucleotides: TGTGCCAGCAGTTACTCGATAGGGTCCATGACTACTGAGCAGTTCTTC. It yields the protein CASSYSIGSMTTEQFF.

This clone was counted between two and nine times. The J gene is TRBJ2-7, the V gene TRBV7-2, with D perhaps matching TRBD1 (5 bases). CDR1 and CDR2 from the germline V gene are SGHTA and FQGNSA. Trimming cost V 3 bases and J 3 bases, with 15 bases left between them. This CDR3 has 15 residues. The CDR3 nucleotides read TGTGCCAGCAGCTTCCGACAGTCGAGTAGCTACGAGCAGTACTTC. Protein sequence: CASSFRQSSSYEQYF.

The V call is TRBV11-3, the J call TRBJ2-1, with a possible D match to TRBD1 (6 bases). Trimming took off 4 bases at V and 7 bases at J, with 14 bases between the two ends. Germline CDR1 is SGHNT and CDR2 is YENEEA. CDR3 length: 14 amino acids. CDR3 nucleotides: TGTGCCAGCAGCTCGACAGGAAGGACGAATGAGCAGTTCTTC. Amino acids: CASSSTGRTNEQFF.

The chain combines TRBV7-2 with TRBJ1-1, with D perhaps TRBD1 (6 bases). The CDR3 has 16 amino acids. Germline values: CDR1 SGHTA, CDR2 FQGNSA. Trimming left V 6 bases short and J 3 bases short, with 20 bases between. CDR3 sequence reads: CASRTGGGSFYTEAFF. The CDR3 DNA is TGTGCCAGCAGGACTGGGGGGGGCAGCTTTTACACTGAAGCTTTCTTT.

CDR3 coding DNA: TGTGCCAGTAGTTCACGACCCTCCGCCTTAAACACTGAAGCTTTCTTT. It yields the protein CASSSRPSALNTEAFF. The chain recombines TRBV19 with TRBJ1-1; D is unresolved. There are 16 residues in the CDR3. The V end lost 5 bases, the J end lost 2 bases, and 18 bases lay between the germline ends. Germline V CDR1 and CDR2: LNHDA, SQIVND (reference sequence).

The CDR3 loop reads CASSLSGGRSPNEQFF. The CDR3 coding sequence is TGTGCCAGCAGCTTAAGTGGCGGGAGATCGCCGAATGAGCAGTTCTTC. V is TRBV7-3 and J is TRBJ2-1; 7 bases line up with TRBD2. J lost 7 bases, V lost 1 base, and 10 bases had no gene match. The germline V gene encodes CDR1 SGHTA and CDR2 FQGTGA. The CDR3 sequence is 16 residues long. The whole variable domain, filled in from reference TRBV7-3 and TRBJ2-1, reads GAGVSQTPSNKVTEKGKYVELRCDPISGHTALYWYRQSLGQGPEFLIYFQGTGAADDSGLPNDRFFAVRPEGSVSTLKIQRTERGDSAVYLCASSLSGGRSPNEQFFGPGTRLTVL.

This sequence joins TRBV4-1 and TRBJ1-2; D is undetermined. Germline lookup yields CDR1 MGHRA and CDR2 YSYEKL. This CDR3 is 15 amino acids long. V was cut by 0 bases and J by 4 bases, with 12 bases left in between. DNA for the CDR3: TGCGCCAGCAGCCAAGATTCGGCAGTCCTCTATGGCTACACCTTC. Its protein product is CASSQDSAVLYGYTF.

V usage is TRBV29-1 and J usage is TRBJ1-4; D not resolved. CDR1 is SQVTM and CDR2 is ANQGSEA in the germline V gene. V was cut by 4 bases and J by 4 bases, with 19 bases left in between. This CDR3 spans 16 amino acids. CDR3: CSVAGGPHGYNEKLFF. The DNA of the CDR3 is TGCAGCGTTGCTGGTGGGCCACACGGGTATAATGAAAAACTGTTTTTT.

The chain links TRBV5-6 to TRBJ1-1, with D perhaps matching TRBD1 (5 bases). V lost 1 base and J lost 4, with 8 bases in between. Germline V gene sequence: CDR1 SGHDT, CDR2 YYEEEE. The CDR3 totals 13 residues. The DNA of the CDR3 is TGTGCCAGCAGCTTGAGGCAGGGCACTGAAGCTTTCTTT. Protein product: CASSLRQGTEAFF.

The rearrangement joins TRBV18 to TRBJ2-3; 10 nucleotides agree with TRBD2. This CDR3 has 16 residues. CDR1 and CDR2 (germline): KGHSH, LQKENI. After removal of 2 bases from V and 6 bases from J, the junction contained 8 bases not matched to a gene. The CDR3 reads CASSPRSGGAGDTQYF. CDR3 sequence (DNA): TGTGCCAGCTCACCAAGGAGCGGGGGGGCCGGGGATACGCAGTATTTT.

Comment on this clone: At one boundary the junction diverges from the germline segment, which might be a read error. This rearrangement joins TRBV7-7 to TRBJ2-2; TRBD2 aligns across 8 bases. This CDR3 is built from 17 residues. CDR1 is SSHAT and CDR2 is FNYEAQ in the germline V gene (reference sequence). CDR3 nucleotide sequence: TGTGCTAGCAGCTTAGGTCCTAGCGGGTTTCGTACCGGGGAGCTGTTTTTT. Protein: CASSLGPSGFRTGELFF.

The J gene is TRBJ2-7, the V gene TRBV7-3, with 7 bases lining up with TRBD2. CDR1 and CDR2 (germline): SGHTA, FQGTGA. The trim removed 3 bases at V and 6 bases at J, leaving 8 bases unmatched. The CDR3 has 14 residues. The CDR3 sequence is CASSLAGTNGEQYF. The CDR3 DNA reads TGTGCCAGCAGCTTGGCAGGGACTAACGGCGAGCAGTACTTC. Full variable domain (outside the CDR3, taken from reference TRBV7-3 and TRBJ2-7): GAGVSQTPSNKVTEKGKYVELRCDPISGHTALYWYRQSLGQGPEFLIYFQGTGAADDSGLPNDRFFAVRPEGSVSTLKIQRTERGDSAVYLCASSLAGTNGEQYFGPGTRLTVT.

V and J are TRBV7-9 and TRBJ2-3; TRBD2 matches 8 bases. With V trimmed by 5 bases and J by 6 bases, 10 bases remained unmatched. The CDR3 covers 15 residues. Germline CDR1 SEHNR, CDR2 FQNEAQ (reference sequence). The CDR3 nucleotides are TGTGCCAGCAGCCTCCGTAGCGGGACGGTGGATACGCAGTATTTT. Encoded protein: CASSLRSGTVDTQYF.

This clone was counted between two and nine times. This chain links TRBV19 with TRBJ1-6; D remains ambiguous. Germline assignment: CDR1 LNHDA and CDR2 SQIVND (reference sequence). Trimming took 4 bases from V and 5 from J, leaving 15 bases between them. CDR3 length equals 16 residues. The CDR3 DNA reads TGTGCCAGTAGTAAGGATGGACCGCCTAATAATTCACCCCTCCACTTT. Its protein is CASSKDGPPNNSPLHF.

V gene TRBV30 combines with J gene TRBJ1-2, with a weak D call TRBD1 (5 bases). Trimming took 2 bases from V and 4 from J, leaving 8 bases between them. This CDR3 contains 12 residues. Germline-derived CDR1 and CDR2 are GTSNPN and SVGIG (reference sequence). This CDR3 reads CAWSRQSYGYTF. The CDR3 DNA is TGTGCCTGGAGTCGACAGTCCTATGGCTACACCTTC.

V and J are TRBV7-2 and TRBJ2-3; 9 bases are shared with TRBD1. With 5 bases clipped from V and 4 bases from J, the junction kept 4 bases outside the gene matches. Germline CDR1 is SGHTA and CDR2 is FQGNSA. The CDR3 length is 14 residues. As DNA, the CDR3 is TGTGCCAGCAGCCTTGGACAGGGGTCAGATACGCAGTATTTT. Protein product: CASSLGQGSDTQYF. Variable domain in full (rest from reference TRBV7-2 and TRBJ2-3): GAGVSQSPSNKVTEKGKDVELRCDPISGHTALYWYRQSLGQGLEFLIYFQGNSAPDKSGLPSDRFSAERTGGSVSTLTIQRTQQEDSAVYLCASSLGQGSDTQYFGPGTRLTVL.

This chain links TRBV18 with TRBJ2-1, with 8 positions matching TRBD2. The V gene's germline CDR1 is KGHSH and CDR2 LQKENI. The CDR3 contains 14 residues. The junction had 4 bases not matched to a gene; V was cut back by 3 bases and J by 6 bases. CDR3 in DNA: TGTGCCAGCTCACCGCCGGGACTAGTCAATGAGCAGTTCTTC. Its protein is CASSPPGLVNEQFF.

In its sample, this clone is medium-sized. The V and J genes are TRBV5-1 and TRBJ2-2, with D perhaps matching TRBD1 (5 bases). This CDR3 comprises 16 residues. With 5 bases removed from V and 5 bases from J, the gap between germline ends came to 19 bases. Germline V CDR1 and CDR2: SGHRS, YFSETQ. CDR3 loop: CASRPIQGLGTGELFF. As DNA, the CDR3 is TGCGCCAGCAGGCCTATCCAGGGCTTAGGTACCGGGGAGCTGTTTTTT.

The chain recombines TRBV19 with TRBJ1-2; D is possibly TRBD1 (6 bases). CDR1 and CDR2 from the germline V gene are LNHDA and SQIVND (reference sequence). V lost 11 bases, J lost 3 bases, and 19 bases lay in between. The CDR3 totals 14 residues. Here the CDR3 DNA reads TGTGCCCCCCCCACTTTAGGGGGAGACTATGGCTACACCTTC. This codes for CAPPTLGGDYGYTF.